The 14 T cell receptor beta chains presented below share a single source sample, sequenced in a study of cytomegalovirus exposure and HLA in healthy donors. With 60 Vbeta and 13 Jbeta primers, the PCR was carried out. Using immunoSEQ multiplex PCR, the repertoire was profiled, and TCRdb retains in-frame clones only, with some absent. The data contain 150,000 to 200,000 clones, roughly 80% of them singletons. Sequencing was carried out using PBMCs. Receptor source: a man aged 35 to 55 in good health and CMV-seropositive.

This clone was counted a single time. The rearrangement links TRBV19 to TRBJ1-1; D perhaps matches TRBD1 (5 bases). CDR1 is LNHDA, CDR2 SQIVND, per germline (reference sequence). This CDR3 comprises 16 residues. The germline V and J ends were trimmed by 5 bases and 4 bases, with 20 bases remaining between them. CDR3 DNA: TGTGCCAGTAGTTCCCTTATCGGGGGAAGGGGCACTGAAGCTTTCTTT. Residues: CASSSLIGGRGTEAFF.

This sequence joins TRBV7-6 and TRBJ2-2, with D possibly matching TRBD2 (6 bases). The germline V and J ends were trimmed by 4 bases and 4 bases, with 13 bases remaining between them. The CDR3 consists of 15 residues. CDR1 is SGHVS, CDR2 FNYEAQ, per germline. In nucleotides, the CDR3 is TGTGCCAGCAGCTGGAGGGCAGGACCCACCGGGGAGCTGTTTTTT. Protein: CASSWRAGPTGELFF.

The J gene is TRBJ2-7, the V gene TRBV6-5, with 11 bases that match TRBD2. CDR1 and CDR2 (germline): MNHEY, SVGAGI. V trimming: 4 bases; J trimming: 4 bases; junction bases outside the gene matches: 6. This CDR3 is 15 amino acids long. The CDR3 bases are TGTGCCAGCAGTTCTCTAGCGGGGGGATTTTACGAGCAGTACTTC. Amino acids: CASSSLAGGFYEQYF.

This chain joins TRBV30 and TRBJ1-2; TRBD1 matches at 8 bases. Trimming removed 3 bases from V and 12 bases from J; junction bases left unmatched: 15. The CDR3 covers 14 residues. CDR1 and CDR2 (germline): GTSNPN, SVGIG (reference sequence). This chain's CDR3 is CAWSEQGQAWGNTF. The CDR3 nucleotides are TGTGCCTGGAGCGAACAGGGACAGGCGTGGGGAAACACCTTC.

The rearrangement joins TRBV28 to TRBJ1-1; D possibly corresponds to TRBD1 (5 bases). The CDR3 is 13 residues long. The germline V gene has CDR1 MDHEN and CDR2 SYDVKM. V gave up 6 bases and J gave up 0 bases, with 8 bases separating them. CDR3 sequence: CASRRGMNTEAFF. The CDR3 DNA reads TGTGCCAGCAGAAGGGGTATGAACACTGAAGCTTTCTTT.

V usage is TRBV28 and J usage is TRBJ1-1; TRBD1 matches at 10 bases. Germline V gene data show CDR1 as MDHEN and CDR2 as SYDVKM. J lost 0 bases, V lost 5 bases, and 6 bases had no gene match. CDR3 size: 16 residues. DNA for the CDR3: TGTGCCAGCAGTCGCAGGGACAGGGGATTGAACACTGAAGCTTTCTTT. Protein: CASSRRDRGLNTEAFF.

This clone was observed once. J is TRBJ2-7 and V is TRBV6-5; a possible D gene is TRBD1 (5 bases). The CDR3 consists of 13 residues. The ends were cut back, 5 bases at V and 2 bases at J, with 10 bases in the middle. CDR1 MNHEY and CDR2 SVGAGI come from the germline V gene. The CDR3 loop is CASSKTAPYEQYF. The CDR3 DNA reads TGTGCCAGCAGTAAGACAGCCCCCTACGAGCAGTACTTC.

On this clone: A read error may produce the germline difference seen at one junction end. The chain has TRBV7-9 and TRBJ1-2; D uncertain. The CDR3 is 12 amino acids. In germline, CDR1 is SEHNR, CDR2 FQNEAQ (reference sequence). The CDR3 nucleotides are TGTTCCAGCAGTGGGCGCGACTATGGCTACACCTTC. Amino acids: CSSSGRDYGYTF.

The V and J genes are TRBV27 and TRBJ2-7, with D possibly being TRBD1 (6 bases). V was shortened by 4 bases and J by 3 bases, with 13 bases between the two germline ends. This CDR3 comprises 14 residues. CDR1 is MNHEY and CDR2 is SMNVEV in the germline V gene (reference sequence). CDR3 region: CASSSPTGLYEQYF. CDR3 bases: TGTGCCAGCAGTTCACCTACAGGGCTCTACGAGCAGTACTTC.

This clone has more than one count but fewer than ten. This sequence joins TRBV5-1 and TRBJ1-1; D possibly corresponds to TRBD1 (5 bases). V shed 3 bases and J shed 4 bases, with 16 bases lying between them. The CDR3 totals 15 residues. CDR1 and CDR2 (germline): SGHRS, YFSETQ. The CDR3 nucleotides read TGCGCCAGCAGCTCGGGGGTTATGATAATCACTGAAGCTTTCTTT. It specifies CASSSGVMIITEAFF.

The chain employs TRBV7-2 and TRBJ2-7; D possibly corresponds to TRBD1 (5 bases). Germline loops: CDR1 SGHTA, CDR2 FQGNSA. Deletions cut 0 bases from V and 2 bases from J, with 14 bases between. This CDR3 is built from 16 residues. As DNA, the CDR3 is TGTGCCAGCAGCTTAGCTCAGGGTGGGTTAACCTACGAGCAGTACTTC. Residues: CASSLAQGGLTYEQYF.

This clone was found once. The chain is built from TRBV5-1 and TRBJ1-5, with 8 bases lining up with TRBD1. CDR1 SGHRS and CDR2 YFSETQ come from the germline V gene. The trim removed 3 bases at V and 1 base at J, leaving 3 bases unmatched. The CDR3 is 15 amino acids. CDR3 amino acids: CASSYQGASNQPQHF. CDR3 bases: TGCGCCAGCAGCTACCAGGGGGCGAGCAATCAGCCCCAGCATTTT.

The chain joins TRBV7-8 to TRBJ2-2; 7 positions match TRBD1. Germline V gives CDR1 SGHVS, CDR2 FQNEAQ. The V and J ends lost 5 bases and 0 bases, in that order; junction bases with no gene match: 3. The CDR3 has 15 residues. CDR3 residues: CASSRTGANTGELFF. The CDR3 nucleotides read TGTGCCAGCAGCCGGACAGGCGCGAACACCGGGGAGCTGTTTTTT.

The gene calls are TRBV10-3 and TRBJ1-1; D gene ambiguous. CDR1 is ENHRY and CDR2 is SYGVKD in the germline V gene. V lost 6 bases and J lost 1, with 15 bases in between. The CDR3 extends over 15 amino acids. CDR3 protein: CAIRGLNLGNTEAFF. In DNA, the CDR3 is TGTGCCATCAGGGGCCTAAATTTGGGGAACACTGAAGCTTTCTTT.